Below are 32 T cell receptor beta chains sequenced from a single sample in a study of cytomegalovirus exposure and HLA in healthy donors. PCR amplification relied on 60 Vbeta primers (plus 13 Jbeta primers). Only in-frame clones appear in the TCRdb table, and some are missing; sequencing was by immunoSEQ multiplex PCR. The sample lists about 180,000 clones, roughly 82% occurring once. Material: PBMCs. The receptors stem from a girl aged 2-10 years in good health and CMV-seropositive.

This chain links TRBV5-4 with TRBJ1-2, with D unresolved. Trimming removed 0 bases at V and 6 bases at J, with 6 bases between. The CDR3 covers 12 residues. CDR1 is SGHNT, CDR2 YYREEE, per germline (reference sequence). The CDR3 loop reads CASSLVENGYTF. Here the CDR3 DNA reads TGTGCCAGCAGCTTGGTAGAGAATGGCTACACCTTC.

The chain uses TRBV27 and TRBJ2-5; 10 bases fit TRBD2. The CDR3 contains 17 residues. Germline CDR1 and CDR2: MNHEY and SMNVEV (reference sequence). The V and J ends lost 6 bases and 3 bases, in that order; junction bases with no gene match: 13. In nucleotides, the CDR3 is TGTGCCAGCAGCCGAACACCCCATCTAGCGGGAGAAGAGACCCAGTACTTC. It yields the protein CASSRTPHLAGEETQYF.

This chain links TRBV12-5 with TRBJ1-1; tentative D call: TRBD1 (5 bases). V was trimmed by 0 bases and J by 1 base, leaving 12 bases between them. There are 16 residues in the CDR3. The germline gives CDR1 LGHNT, CDR2 FRNRAP. The DNA of the CDR3 is TGTGCTAGTGGTTTGGTGGCAGGGACTACGAACACTGAAGCTTTCTTT. Translating it yields CASGLVAGTTNTEAFF.

The rearrangement uses TRBV5-5 and TRBJ1-1; possibly TRBD1 for D (6 bases). CDR3 length: 15 residues. Germline V gene data show CDR1 as SGHKS and CDR2 as YYEKEE (reference sequence). The V gene lost 1 base and the J gene lost 1 base, with 11 bases spanning the gap. The CDR3 DNA sequence: TGTGCCAGCAGCTTGCAGGGACACCCGAACACTGAAGCTTTCTTT. Its protein product is CASSLQGHPNTEAFF.

This chain joins TRBV14 and TRBJ2-2; TRBD1 matches 9 bases. The V segment lost 6 bases and the J segment 6 bases; nucleotides outside the gene matches: 2. Germline values: CDR1 SGHDN, CDR2 FVKESK. CDR3 length: 13 residues. In DNA form, the CDR3 reads TGTGCCAGCAGAAGGACAGGGGCCGGGGAGCTGTTTTTT. Protein product: CASRRTGAGELFF.

The chain is built from TRBV5-1 and TRBJ1-2; D call uncertain. V lost 0 bases, J lost 5 bases, and 11 bases lay in between. This CDR3 contains 14 residues. CDR1 is SGHRS and CDR2 is YFSETQ in the germline V gene. CDR3 amino acids: CASSLEPNLYGYTF. CDR3 DNA: TGCGCCAGCAGCTTGGAGCCAAACCTTTATGGCTACACCTTC.

CDR3 region: CASSSGTTTDTQYF. CDR3 DNA sequence: TGCGCCAGCAGTTCCGGGACAACGACAGATACGCAGTATTTT. This chain links TRBV5-1 with TRBJ2-3; weak D call: TRBD1 (6 bases). Trimming took off 5 bases at V and 3 bases at J, with 13 bases between the two ends. From germline, CDR1 is SGHRS and CDR2 YFSETQ. The CDR3 runs to 14 residues.

The chain joins TRBV15 to TRBJ1-2; D remains unclear. This CDR3 spans 15 amino acids. Germline V CDR1 and CDR2: LNHNV, YYDKDF (reference sequence). V lost 0 bases to trimming and J lost 4 bases, with 12 bases between them. The CDR3 nucleotides are TGTGCCACCAGCAGAGATACAGTAAGCCTCTATGGCTACACCTTC. As protein: CATSRDTVSLYGYTF.

The chain carries TRBV5-6 and TRBJ2-3; D is possibly TRBD2 (5 bases). V lost 0 bases, J lost 1 base, and 12 bases lay in between. The CDR3 spans 16 residues. The germline CDR1 and CDR2 sequences are SGHDT and YYEEEE. The CDR3 protein is CASSLVSAAGTDTQYF. CDR3 nucleotides: TGTGCCAGCAGCTTGGTGTCAGCGGCAGGCACAGATACGCAGTATTTT.

The chain employs TRBV19 and TRBJ1-5, with 7 bases matching TRBD1. This CDR3 contains 19 residues. CDR1 is LNHDA and CDR2 is SQIVND in the germline V gene (reference sequence). V gave up 4 bases and J gave up 0 bases; unmatched junction bases: 15. The CDR3 region has the DNA TGTGCCAGTAGTACCCCCGGGACAGAACTACCTTATAGCAATCAGCCCCAGCATTTT. This sequence encodes CASSTPGTELPYSNQPQHF.

The V call is TRBV9, the J call TRBJ2-7; 8 bases fit TRBD1. With V trimmed by 4 bases and J by 6 bases, 9 bases remained unmatched. The CDR3 runs to 14 residues. In germline, CDR1 is SGDLS, CDR2 YYNGEE. DNA for the CDR3: TGTGCCAGCAGCCCGGGACAGGTTAGGGCCGAGCAGTACTTC. This translates into CASSPGQVRAEQYF.

The gene calls are TRBV5-1 and TRBJ1-1, with D tentatively TRBD1 (6 bases). Trimming took off 4 bases at V and 3 bases at J, with 10 bases between the two ends. The germline V gene has CDR1 SGHRS and CDR2 YFSETQ. The CDR3 runs to 13 residues. CDR3 sequence: CASSLGQHTEAFF. In DNA form, the CDR3 reads TGCGCCAGCAGCCTAGGACAGCACACTGAAGCTTTCTTT.

J is TRBJ2-1 and V is TRBV19; TRBD2 aligns across 12 bases. Germline V gene sequence: CDR1 LNHDA, CDR2 SQIVND (reference sequence). Trimming cost V 4 bases and J 3 bases; bases outside gene matches: 1. This CDR3 is built from 15 residues. CDR3 loop: CASSTTSGGYNEQFF. DNA of the CDR3: TGTGCCAGTAGTACGACTAGCGGGGGCTACAATGAGCAGTTCTTC.

CDR3 sequence (DNA): TGTGCCAGCAGCCACCTCGCGGGGGGGCGGGGGTACTTC. Amino acids: CASSHLAGGRGYF. The chain couples TRBV14 to TRBJ2-7; 9 bases are shared with TRBD2. The CDR3 covers 13 residues. Germline V gives CDR1 SGHDN, CDR2 FVKESK. V gave up 3 bases and J gave up 12 bases; unmatched junction bases: 9.

The rearrangement links TRBV29-1 to TRBJ2-1; possible D gene TRBD1, 6 bases. The CDR3 covers 13 residues. Trimming left V 7 bases short and J 4 bases short, with 14 bases between. Germline V gene sequence: CDR1 SQVTM, CDR2 ANQGSEA. The CDR3 loop reads CSAGTLGYNEQFF. The CDR3 region has the DNA TGCAGCGCAGGGACACTGGGTTACAATGAGCAGTTCTTC.

The chain recombines TRBV30 with TRBJ1-5; TRBD1 matches 10 bases. Trimming removed 1 base from V and 6 bases from J; junction bases left unmatched: 6. This CDR3 spans 15 amino acids. Germline CDR1 is GTSNPN and CDR2 is SVGIG (reference sequence). The CDR3 DNA reads TGTGCCTGGAGTGACACGACAGGGGGCCGTCAGCCCCAGCATTTT. This sequence encodes CAWSDTTGGRQPQHF.

The chain employs TRBV28 and TRBJ1-5, with 7 bases aligning to TRBD1. Trimming cost V 5 bases and J 6 bases; bases outside gene matches: 7. Per germline, CDR1 MDHEN and CDR2 SYDVKM. The CDR3 runs 14 residues. Written as DNA, the CDR3 is TGTGCCAGCAGTACTCAGGGGGTAAGTCAGCCCCAGCATTTT. This sequence encodes CASSTQGVSQPQHF.

This clone was observed once. The rearrangement joins TRBV27 to TRBJ1-1; 11 nucleotides align to TRBD1. V was clipped by 2 bases and J by 0 bases; unmatched bases: 2. Germline CDR1 is MNHEY and CDR2 is SMNVEV (reference sequence). This CDR3 comprises 16 residues. In DNA, the CDR3 is TGTGCCAGCAGTTTAGGGACAGGGGGTATGAACACTGAAGCTTTCTTT. It translates to CASSLGTGGMNTEAFF.

This rearrangement joins TRBV6-4 to TRBJ2-3, with D possibly TRBD2 on 5 matching bases. Trimming stripped 7 bases from V and 0 bases from J, with 11 bases between. This CDR3 is built from 14 residues. Germline CDR1 is MRHNA and CDR2 is SNTAGT. CDR3: CASKEAASTDTQYF. The CDR3 nucleotides read TGTGCCAGCAAGGAAGCGGCCAGCACAGATACGCAGTATTTT.

The J gene is TRBJ1-3, the V gene TRBV11-3, with TRBD1 identical over 7 bases. J was trimmed by 0 bases and V by 7 bases; bases with no gene match: 6. Germline V gives CDR1 SGHNT, CDR2 YENEEA. This CDR3 has 15 residues. The CDR3 reads CASKSRDSSGNTIYF. The CDR3 DNA reads as TGTGCCAGCAAAAGCCGGGACAGCTCTGGAAACACCATATATTTT.

CDR3: CASSPSGTHSYEQYF. CDR3 bases: TGTGCCAGCAGCCCGAGCGGGACCCACTCCTACGAGCAGTACTTC. The chain links TRBV6-5 to TRBJ2-5, with TRBD2 matching over 7 bases. The J call may be incorrect, as the DNA end agrees better with TRBJ2-7. Germline CDR1 and CDR2: MNHEY and SVGAGI. This CDR3 contains 15 residues.

The chain links TRBV30 to TRBJ1-5; no firm D call. Germline V lookup: CDR1 GTSNPN, CDR2 SVGIG (reference sequence). V was trimmed by 1 base and J by 2 bases, leaving 18 bases between them. The CDR3 is 17 residues long. The CDR3 DNA reads TGTGCCTGGAGTGGACCCAGGCCTGGCACGGGCAATCAGCCCCAGCATTTT. This gives the protein CAWSGPRPGTGNQPQHF.

The rearrangement uses TRBV18 and TRBJ2-7; 10 nucleotides align to TRBD1. CDR1 and CDR2 from the germline V gene are KGHSH and LQKENI. The CDR3 contains 17 residues. Trimming at V came to 3 bases and at J to 5 bases, leaving 13 bases not matched to a gene. This CDR3 is CASSPFLRDRGVHEQYF. CDR3 bases: TGTGCCAGCTCACCTTTCCTCCGGGACAGGGGAGTCCACGAGCAGTACTTC.

About this clone itself: The junction departs from the called germline gene at one end, perhaps through a read error. The chain couples TRBV15 to TRBJ1-2; no clear D. Germline V gene lookup returns CDR1 LNHNV and CDR2 YYDKDF (reference sequence). This CDR3 is 14 amino acids long. In DNA form, the CDR3 reads TGTGCCACCAGCAGAGATAGCCGAAACTATGGCTACCCCTTC. Translation gives CATSRDSRNYGYPF.

The chain is built from TRBV27 and TRBJ1-1; D is unclear. The CDR3 covers 16 residues. The ends were cut back, 3 bases at V and 5 bases at J, with 19 bases in the middle. The germline gives CDR1 MNHEY, CDR2 SMNVEV (reference sequence). The CDR3 here is CASSFLHPAPGTEAFF. The CDR3 DNA is TGTGCCAGCAGTTTCCTCCACCCGGCCCCGGGGACTGAAGCTTTCTTT.

The CDR3 coding sequence is TGTGCCAGCTCACCACCGGGACTAGTCCCTGGGGGTGAGCAGTTCTTC. Protein: CASSPPGLVPGGEQFF. The chain has TRBV18 and TRBJ2-1; 8 bases map to TRBD2. From germline, CDR1 is KGHSH and CDR2 LQKENI. V lost 0 bases, J lost 9 bases, and 10 bases stayed unmatched. This CDR3 comprises 16 residues.

On this clone itself: Germline is not matched at one junction end, which may reflect a read error. The V gene is TRBV6-5, the J gene TRBJ1-2; 7 bases agree with TRBD1. The CDR3 spans 16 residues. Looked up from germline, CDR1 is MNHEY and CDR2 is SVGAGI. The CDR3 nucleotides read TGTGCCAGCAGTTACCTCACAGGGGTAAGGCACTATGGCTACCCCTTC. It encodes CASSYLTGVRHYGYPF.

The chain is built from TRBV6-1 and TRBJ1-4, with D hard to call. The germline CDR1 and CDR2 sequences are MNHNS and SASEGT. The CDR3 runs to 13 residues. V lost 8 bases, J lost 7 bases, and 14 bases lay in between. For the CDR3, the DNA is TGTGCCAGCTGCTTTGACACCCGTGAAAAACTGTTTTTT. Protein: CASCFDTREKLFF.

The chain joins TRBV28 to TRBJ1-1, with D possibly being TRBD1 (6 bases). Trimming took off 3 bases at V and 0 bases at J, with 8 bases between the two ends. This CDR3 has 14 amino acids. Germline V gene sequence: CDR1 MDHEN, CDR2 SYDVKM. The CDR3 nucleotides are TGTGCCAGCAGTTTGCAGGGGCTGAACACTGAAGCTTTCTTT. This translates into CASSLQGLNTEAFF.

This clone was seen a few times. This chain joins TRBV11-3 and TRBJ2-7, with a weak D call TRBD2 (7 bases). V lost 3 bases, J lost 0 bases, and 12 bases lay in between. Germline V CDR1 and CDR2: SGHNT, YENEEA. The CDR3 runs 15 residues. CDR3 bases: TGTGCCAGCAGCTTGGGAGGGGGGATCTCCTACGAGCAGTACTTC. Encoded protein: CASSLGGGISYEQYF.

The chain couples TRBV29-1 to TRBJ2-3; 11 nucleotides agree with TRBD1. The ends lost 7 bases at V and 6 bases at J; junction bases unmatched: 9. The CDR3 totals 14 residues. Germline CDR1 is SQVTM and CDR2 is ANQGSEA. CDR3 amino acids: CSGTAGQGGDTQYF. In DNA form, the CDR3 reads TGCAGCGGCACGGCGGGACAGGGGGGTGATACGCAGTATTTT.

The rearrangement uses TRBV25-1 and TRBJ2-3; 8 bases are shared with TRBD1. CDR1 is MGHDK and CDR2 is SYGVNS in the germline V gene. There are 14 residues in the CDR3. V was pared by 3 bases and J by 3 bases, with 2 bases of the junction left unmatched. The CDR3 region has the DNA TGTGCCAGCAGTGAGACAGGGGTGACAGATACGCAGTATTTT. It specifies CASSETGVTDTQYF.